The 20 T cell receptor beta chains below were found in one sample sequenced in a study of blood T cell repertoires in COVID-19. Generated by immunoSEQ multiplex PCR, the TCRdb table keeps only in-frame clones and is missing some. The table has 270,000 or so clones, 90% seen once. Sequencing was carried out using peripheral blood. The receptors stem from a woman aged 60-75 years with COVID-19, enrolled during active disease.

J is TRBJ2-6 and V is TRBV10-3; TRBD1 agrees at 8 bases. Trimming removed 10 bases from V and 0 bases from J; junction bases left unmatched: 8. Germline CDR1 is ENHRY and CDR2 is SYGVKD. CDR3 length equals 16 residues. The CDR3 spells CANGDRISSGANVLTF. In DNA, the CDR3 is TGTGCCAACGGGGACAGGATAAGCTCTGGGGCCAACGTCCTGACTTTC.

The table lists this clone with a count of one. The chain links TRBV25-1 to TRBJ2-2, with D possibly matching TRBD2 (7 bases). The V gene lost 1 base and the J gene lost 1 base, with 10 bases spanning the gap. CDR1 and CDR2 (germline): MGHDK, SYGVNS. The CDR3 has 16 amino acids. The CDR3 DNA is TGTGCCAGCAGTGAATTGGGGGGGCGGAACACCGGGGAGCTGTTTTTT. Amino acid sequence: CASSELGGRNTGELFF.

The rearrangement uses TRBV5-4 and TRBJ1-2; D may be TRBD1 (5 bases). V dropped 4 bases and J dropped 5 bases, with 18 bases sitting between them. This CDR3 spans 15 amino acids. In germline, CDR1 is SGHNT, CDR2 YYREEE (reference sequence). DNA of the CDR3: TGTGCCAGCAGCCAACAGGTTTCGGTTTGGTATGGCTACACCTTC. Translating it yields CASSQQVSVWYGYTF.

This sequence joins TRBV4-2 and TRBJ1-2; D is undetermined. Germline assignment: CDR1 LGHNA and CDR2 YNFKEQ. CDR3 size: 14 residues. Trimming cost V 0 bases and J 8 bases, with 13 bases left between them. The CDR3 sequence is CASSQDNRGEGYTF. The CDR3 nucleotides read TGTGCCAGCAGCCAAGATAACCGGGGTGAGGGCTACACCTTC.

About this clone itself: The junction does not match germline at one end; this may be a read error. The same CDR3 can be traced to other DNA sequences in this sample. CDR3 region: CASSVYLDRALDYGYTF. For the CDR3, the DNA is TGTGCCAGCAGTGTATACCTCGACAGGGCACTGGACTACGGCTACACCTTC. This sequence joins TRBV6-1 and TRBJ1-2; 7 bases are shared with TRBD1. The CDR3 length is 17 residues. Germline-derived CDR1 and CDR2 are MNHNS and SASEGT.

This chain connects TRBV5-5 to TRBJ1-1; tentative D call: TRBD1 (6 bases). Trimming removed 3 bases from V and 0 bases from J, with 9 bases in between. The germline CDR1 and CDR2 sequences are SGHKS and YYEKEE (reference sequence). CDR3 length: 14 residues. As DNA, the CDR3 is TGTGCCAGCAGCTGGGGGGGCATGAACACTGAAGCTTTCTTT. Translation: CASSWGGMNTEAFF.

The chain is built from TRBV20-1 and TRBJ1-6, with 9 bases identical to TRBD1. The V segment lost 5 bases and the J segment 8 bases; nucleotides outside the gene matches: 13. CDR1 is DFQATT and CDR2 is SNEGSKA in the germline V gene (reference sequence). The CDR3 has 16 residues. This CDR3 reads CSARVPGQGRDSPLHF. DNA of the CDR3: TGCAGTGCTCGTGTCCCGGGACAGGGACGAGATTCACCCCTCCACTTT.

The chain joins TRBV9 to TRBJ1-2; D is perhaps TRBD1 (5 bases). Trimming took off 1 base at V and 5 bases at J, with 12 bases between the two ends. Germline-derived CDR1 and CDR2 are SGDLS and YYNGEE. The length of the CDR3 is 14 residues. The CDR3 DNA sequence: TGTGCCAGCAGCGTAAGTTGGGGCGAGTATGGCTACACCTTC. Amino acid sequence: CASSVSWGEYGYTF.

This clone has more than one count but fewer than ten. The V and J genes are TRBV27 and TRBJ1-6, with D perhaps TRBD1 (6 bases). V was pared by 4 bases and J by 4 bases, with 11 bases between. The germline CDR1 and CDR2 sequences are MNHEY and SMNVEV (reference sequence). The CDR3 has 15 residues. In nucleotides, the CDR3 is TGTGCCAGCAGTTACGATGGACAGTATAATTCACCCCTCCACTTT. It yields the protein CASSYDGQYNSPLHF.

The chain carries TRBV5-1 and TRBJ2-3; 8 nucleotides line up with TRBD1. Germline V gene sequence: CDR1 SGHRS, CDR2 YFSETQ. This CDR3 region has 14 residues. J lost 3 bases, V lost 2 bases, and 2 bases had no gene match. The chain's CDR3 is CASSFGQGTDTQYF. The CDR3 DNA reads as TGCGCCAGCAGCTTCGGACAGGGTACAGATACGCAGTATTTT.

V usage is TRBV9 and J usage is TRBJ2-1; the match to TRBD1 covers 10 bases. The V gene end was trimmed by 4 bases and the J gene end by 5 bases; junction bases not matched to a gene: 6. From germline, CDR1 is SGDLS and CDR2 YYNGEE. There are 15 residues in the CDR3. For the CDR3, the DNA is TGTGCCAGCAGCTTGCGGACAGGGGGGAACAATGAGCAGTTCTTC. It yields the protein CASSLRTGGNNEQFF.

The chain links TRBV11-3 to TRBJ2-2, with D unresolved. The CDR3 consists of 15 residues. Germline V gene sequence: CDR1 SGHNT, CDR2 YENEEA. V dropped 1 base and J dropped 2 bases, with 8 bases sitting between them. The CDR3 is CASSLGVINTGELFF. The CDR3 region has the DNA TGTGCCAGCAGCTTAGGTGTCATTAACACCGGGGAGCTGTTTTTT.

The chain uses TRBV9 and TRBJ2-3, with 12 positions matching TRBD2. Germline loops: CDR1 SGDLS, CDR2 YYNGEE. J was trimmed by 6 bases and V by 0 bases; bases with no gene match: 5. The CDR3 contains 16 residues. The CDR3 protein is CASSVGLAGATDTQYF. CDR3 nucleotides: TGTGCCAGCAGCGTAGGACTAGCGGGGGCTACCGATACGCAGTATTTT.

CDR3 nucleotide sequence: TGTGCCAGCAAAAAAACAGGGGAGAATTCACCCCTCCACTTT. It encodes CASKKTGENSPLHF. V and J are TRBV21-1 and TRBJ1-6; the table's D call, TRBD1, has no DNA check behind it. TRBV21-1 is a listed pseudogene. The CDR3 is 14 residues long.

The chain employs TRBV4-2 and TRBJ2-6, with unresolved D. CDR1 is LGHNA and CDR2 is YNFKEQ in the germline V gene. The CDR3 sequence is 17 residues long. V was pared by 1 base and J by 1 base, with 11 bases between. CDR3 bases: TGTGCCAGCAGCCAAGTGTTAAGCGATTCTGGGGCCAACGTCCTGACTTTC. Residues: CASSQVLSDSGANVLTF.

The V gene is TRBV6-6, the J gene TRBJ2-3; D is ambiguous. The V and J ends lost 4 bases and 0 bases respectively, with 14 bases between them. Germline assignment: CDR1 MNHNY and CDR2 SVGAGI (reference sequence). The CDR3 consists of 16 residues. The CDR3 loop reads CASSFPSTTSTDTQYF. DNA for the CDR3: TGTGCCAGCAGTTTCCCGTCAACCACTAGCACAGATACGCAGTATTTT.

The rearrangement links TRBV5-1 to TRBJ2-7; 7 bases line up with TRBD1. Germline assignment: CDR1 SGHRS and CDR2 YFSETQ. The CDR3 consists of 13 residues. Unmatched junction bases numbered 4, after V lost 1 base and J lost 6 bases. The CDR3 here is CASSLQTGIEQYF. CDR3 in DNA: TGCGCCAGCAGCTTGCAGACAGGGATCGAGCAGTACTTC.

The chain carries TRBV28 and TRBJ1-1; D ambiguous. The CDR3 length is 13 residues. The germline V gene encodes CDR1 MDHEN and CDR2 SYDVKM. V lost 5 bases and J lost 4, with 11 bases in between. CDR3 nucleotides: TGTGCCAGCAGTCCTCGACTCGGCACTGAAGCTTTCTTT. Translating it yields CASSPRLGTEAFF.

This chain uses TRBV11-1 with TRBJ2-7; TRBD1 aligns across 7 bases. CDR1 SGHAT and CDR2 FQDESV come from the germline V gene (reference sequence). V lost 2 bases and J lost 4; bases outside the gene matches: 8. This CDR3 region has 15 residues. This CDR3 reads CASSLIADRSYEQYF. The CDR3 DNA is TGTGCCAGCAGCTTAATTGCGGACAGGAGTTACGAGCAGTACTTC.

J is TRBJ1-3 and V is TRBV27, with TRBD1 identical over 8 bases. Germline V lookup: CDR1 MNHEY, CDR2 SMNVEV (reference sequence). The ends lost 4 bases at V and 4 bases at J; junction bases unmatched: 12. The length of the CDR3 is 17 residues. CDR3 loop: CASSSIPGQVNGNTIYF. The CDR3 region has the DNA TGTGCCAGCAGTTCAATTCCGGGACAGGTGAACGGAAACACCATATATTTT.